Included here is one T cell receptor beta chain sequence, with context. Which antigen it targets is not known. The sample holds no much larger clone one base away, and base qualities are not on file. The data stem from a study of blood T cell repertoires in COVID-19 (dated by TCRdb to about 2020). Notes on the research overall: Samples from collaborators originated in the United States, Italy and Spain and spanned both the acute and convalescent phases of COVID-19. The material from the prospective study consisted of cDNA or gDNA derived from T cells, B-cell-depleted T cells, or PBMCs. The dataset comprised deeply sampled blood TCRbeta repertoires from subjects exposed to, actively infected with, or recovered from COVID-19. A freely available public database, intended as a resource for researchers studying the immune response to SARS-CoV-2, is where the repertoires were released. Samples were obtained from the ongoing ImmuneRACE study (first 160 participants) and from about 1,300 subjects provided by 6 global collaborators. A de-identified subject ID, COVID-19 status, age in years and sex were almost always included in the sample metadata. Where available, HLA class I and class II types were taken from metadata supplied by the sample provider and were not determined by assay-based typing. Overall study results and their limits: The amount of clinical and demographic metadata varied by source and participant and was provided uncurated.

The collaborating institutions used their own protocols to collect whole blood in K2EDTA tubes. For TCRbeta analysis, collaborators shipped samples as frozen whole blood, isolated PBMCs, or DNA extracted from either of those sample types. The immunoSEQ Assay, a bias-controlled multiplex PCR, was used to amplify TCRbeta CDR3 regions from genomic DNA. The study's own analysis went as follows. Within the assay, amplification of reference gene primers was used to estimate how many nucleated cells each sample contained. To quantify the absolute abundance of each unique TCRbeta CDR3 rearrangement, sequence reads were collapsed and filtered. Productive Simpson clonality was computed per sample as the square root of Simpson's diversity index over productive rearrangements. TCRdb carries this immuneACCESS record with in-frame sequences only. Its versions omit some clonotypes, under half of them owing to an unresolved V gene in the studies checked, with the rest unexplained. Clone size and V and J calls were adopted from that table, with D and trimming inferred from the DNA. In all, the sample holds about 190,000 clones, and 70% to 90% of those were seen once. Around 2.3% of the sample belongs to the ten largest clones.

The sequence was collected from a man between 65 and 85 years old with active or convalescent COVID-19. The sequencing input was peripheral blood.

The CDR3 protein: CASSPDGAERGGGYTF. In nucleotides, the sequence is TGTGCCAGCAGTCCCGATGGGGCAGAAAGAGGTGGTGGCTACACCTTC. The sequence links TRBV25-1 to TRBJ1-2, and perhaps TRBD1 as D gene, on 5 matching bases. Inclusive of the bounding cysteine and phenylalanine, the CDR3 is 16 residues long. Just CDR3 DNA is preserved here, 48 bases in frame from base 1. Via the germline V gene, CDR1 is MGHDK and CDR2 SYGVNS. The V and J ends are trimmed by 5 bases and 7 bases, leaving 23 bases between them.